This T cell receptor beta chain was identified during a study of cytomegalovirus exposure and HLA in healthy donors. Study overall: Assignment to the Caucasian-associated ancestry cluster applied to more than 75% of the approximately 390 genotyped donors. Regarding the study as a whole: Highest at DRB1 and lowest at HLA-C, TCR association rates differed among HLA loci in a later analysis. Researchers reported in a later analysis that a missense DCLRE1C variant was tied to TCR beta V- and J-gene trimming. Most TCR beta V segments were productive about 90% or about 30% of the time in an earlier analysis.

The PCR contained 60 Vbeta and 13 Jbeta primers. TCRdb's table, derived via immunoSEQ multiplex PCR, lists solely in-frame clones and lacks some. The sample lists about 89,000 clones, approximately 9% occurring once. The CDR3 contains 15 residues. V lost 6 bases and J 2 bases, leaving 15 bases between the germline ends. From germline, CDR1 is MNHNS and CDR2 SASEGT. A word on this clone: Its target is not known.

The rearrangement links TRBV6-1 to TRBJ2-3; perhaps TRBD1 as D (6 bases). Specimen: PBMCs. This receptor was obtained from a man aged 45-65 years in good health and CMV-seropositive. The CDR3, as DNA: TGTGCCAGCAGGGCGACAGGTTACCCCACAGATACGCAGTATTTT. Amino acids: CASRATGYPTDTQYF.